This T cell receptor (beta chain) originates from a study of T cells after yellow fever vaccination. Findings of the study overall: Booster samples showed a return of most primary-vaccination clones (under 98% CD4, about 85% CD8). Researchers report a weaker secondary response that nonetheless peaked faster, day 5 versus 15.

The CDR3 contains 14 residues. V was pared by 2 bases and J by 6 bases, with 11 bases between. The table lists this clonotype with a few counts. The antigen is not known. One entry per CDR3 protein, called by TCRdb with MiXCR from the 5' RACE reads. The sample has some 320,000 distinct CDR3 sequences; approximately 10% are singletons. This TCR came from a man between 18 and 35 years old who received the YFV17D yellow fever vaccine. The J gene is TRBJ1-5, the V gene TRBV12-3 or TRBV12-4; D might be TRBD1 (6 bases). The sequences come from CD4+ T cells sorted from PBMCs, collected 5 days after the yellow fever booster vaccination. CDR3 in DNA: TGTGCCAGCAGTTTAAGGGGGAATGGTCAGCCCCAGCATTTT. Translating gives CASSLRGNGQPQHF.